This TCR beta chain came from a study of T-cell reconstitution after alpha-beta-depleted transplantation in children. The authors prepared the TCRbeta library with unique molecular identifiers. TCRdb reprocessed the PCR reads with MiXCR, giving one entry per CDR3 protein. The sample lists some 240,000 distinct CDR3 sequences; around 9.7% were seen once. On this clonotype: Its ends do not fully match the called genes, so a read error is possible.

The CDR3 contains 13 residues. Germline-derived CDR1 and CDR2 are DFQATT and SNEGSKA (reference sequence). This receptor was identified in a human donor who donated a stem cell graft to a child with SCID. Sample: PBMCs from the stem cell graft donor, taken from the stem cell graft. V and J are TRBV20-1 and TRBJ1-2; D unclear. DNA of the CDR3: TGCAGTGCTAGGGGTAGAGCTAACTATGGCTACCCCTTC. Protein product: CSARGRANYGYPF.